The 20 T cell receptor beta chains given below trace back to one sample, sequenced in a study of vaccination effects on CD4 cells after COVID-19. The method was immunoSEQ multiplex PCR; TCRdb's version includes in-frame clones alone and lacks a portion of them. The sample yields about 73,000 clones, under 85% seen once. After expansion with viral peptide pools in the ViraFEST assay, antigen-specific CD4+ T cells were sequenced. With 10 to 11 days of culture completed, CD4+ T cells were isolated. Vaccine recipients had no previous SARS-CoV-2 infection; their nucleocapsid antibodies were negative. No antigen has been identified for these receptors. The sample in question was CD4+ T cells from PBMCs cultured with HCoV-NL63 spike peptides, obtained before COVID-19 vaccination. These receptors all come from a human donor who received a COVID-19 vaccine.

The rearrangement links TRBV7-8 to TRBJ1-1, with D tentatively TRBD1 (5 bases). Germline loops: CDR1 SGHVS, CDR2 FQNEAQ. Trimming left V 0 bases short and J 1 base short, with 9 bases between. The CDR3 contains 15 residues. CDR3 region: CASSLANGQNTEAFF. Here the CDR3 DNA reads TGTGCCAGCAGCTTAGCGAACGGACAGAACACTGAAGCTTTCTTT.

The gene calls are TRBV10-1 and TRBJ1-5; the D is unclear. The CDR3 extends over 13 amino acids. Germline CDR1 and CDR2: WNHNN and SYGVQD (reference sequence). V was clipped by 7 bases and J by 1 base, with 8 bases between them. This chain's CDR3 is CASKPQSNQPQHF. CDR3 nucleotides: TGCGCCAGCAAGCCGCAAAGCAATCAGCCCCAGCATTTT.

The rearrangement links TRBV6-2 or TRBV6-3 to TRBJ2-7; maybe TRBD1 (5 bases). The CDR3 has 15 amino acids. The germline V and J ends were trimmed by 5 bases and 2 bases, with 16 bases remaining between them. Germline V gene sequence: CDR1 MNHEY, CDR2 SVGEGT. The chain's CDR3 is CASSPDSTAPYEQYV. The CDR3 nucleotides are TGTGCCAGCAGTCCAGACTCGACAGCCCCCTACGAGCAGTACGTC.

This chain links TRBV19 with TRBJ1-6; 7 bases are shared with TRBD1. CDR1 is LNHDA and CDR2 is SQIVND in the germline V gene (reference sequence). This CDR3 is built from 15 residues. The V gene end was trimmed by 3 bases and the J gene end by 7 bases; junction bases not matched to a gene: 6. The CDR3 here is CASSIAPGGNSPLHF. Written as DNA, the CDR3 is TGTGCCAGTAGTATTGCACCAGGGGGGAATTCACCCCTCCACTTT. The full variable domain, rest sourced from reference TRBV19 and TRBJ1-6, is DGGITQSPKYLFRKEGQNVTLSCEQNLNHDAMYWYRQDPGQGLRLIYYSQIVNDFQKGDIAEGYSVSREKKESFPLTVTSAQKNPTAFYLCASSIAPGGNSPLHFGNGTRLTVT.

This clone was seen just once. The chain combines TRBV6-5 with TRBJ1-2; D might be TRBD1 (5 bases). V was clipped by 0 bases and J by 8 bases, with 13 bases between them. Germline loops: CDR1 MNHEY, CDR2 SVGAGI. The CDR3 covers 14 residues. The CDR3 DNA follows: TGTGCCAGCAGTTACTCAGGGACCGCAAGCGGCTACACCTTC. Translation: CASSYSGTASGYTF.

This clone has just a few counts. This chain links TRBV3-1 (or the pseudogene TRBV3-2) with TRBJ1-2, with TRBD1 as a possible D gene (5 bases). The V end was cut by 3 bases, the J end by 0 bases, with 14 bases between. Germline assignment: CDR1 LGHDT and CDR2 YNNKEL (reference sequence). This CDR3 region has 16 residues. The CDR3 DNA sequence: TGTGCCAGCAGCCATAAAGCGGCAGGGACTAACTATGGCTACACCTTC. As protein: CASSHKAAGTNYGYTF.

The rearrangement links TRBV27 to TRBJ1-2; no clear D. Germline loops: CDR1 MNHEY, CDR2 SMNVEV (reference sequence). V lost 3 bases to trimming and J lost 2 bases, with 7 bases between them. The CDR3 covers 13 residues. CDR3 DNA sequence: TGTGCCAGCAGTTTCGGCGGGAACTATGGCTACACCTTC. Its translation: CASSFGGNYGYTF.

This rearrangement joins TRBV29-1 to TRBJ2-5; maybe TRBD1 (6 bases). The CDR3 loop spans 12 amino acids. Between the trimmed V and J ends, which lost 7 bases and 5 bases, there was a span of 14 bases. The germline CDR1 and CDR2 sequences are SQVTM and ANQGSEA. CDR3: CSAGHPEETQYF. The DNA of the CDR3 is TGCAGCGCGGGACATCCCGAGGAGACCCAGTACTTC.

This clone occurred once. V is TRBV5-1 and J is TRBJ2-1, with TRBD2 identical over 7 bases. CDR3 length equals 14 residues. Per germline, CDR1 SGHRS and CDR2 YFSETQ. V shed 2 bases and J 5 bases; nucleotides not matched to a gene: 4. This CDR3 is CASSLATSNNEQFF. The CDR3 DNA is TGCGCCAGCAGCTTAGCGACTAGCAACAATGAGCAGTTCTTC.

The chain carries TRBV27 and TRBJ2-7; maybe TRBD2 (5 bases). The germline V gene encodes CDR1 MNHEY and CDR2 SMNVEV (reference sequence). The V end was cut by 5 bases, the J end by 5 bases, with 16 bases between. The CDR3 consists of 14 residues. Written as DNA, the CDR3 is TGTGCCAGCAGTCCCCTACGAGGGAAGAACGAGCAGTACGTC. Translated: CASSPLRGKNEQYV.

This clone was observed a handful of times. V is TRBV4-1 and J is TRBJ1-2, with 11 bases identical to TRBD1. Germline CDR1 reads MGHRA; CDR2 reads YSYEKL. This CDR3 is built from 14 residues. The ends lost 0 bases at V and 6 bases at J; junction bases unmatched: 0. Written as DNA, the CDR3 is TGCGCCAGCAGCCAAGAGGGACAGGGGGATGGCTACACCTTC. The encoded protein is CASSQEGQGDGYTF.

This clone has just a few counts. This chain uses TRBV19 with TRBJ2-2; TRBD1 is a possible D gene (5 bases). This CDR3 is 13 amino acids long. The V gene lost 5 bases and the J gene lost 7 bases, with 11 bases spanning the gap. Germline values: CDR1 LNHDA, CDR2 SQIVND (reference sequence). The CDR3, as DNA: TGTGCCAGTAGTCTGACACAGGTCGGGGAGCTGTTTTTT. Its translation is CASSLTQVGELFF.

The rearrangement joins TRBV7-3 to TRBJ2-5; 7 nucleotides agree with TRBD2. The CDR3 is 14 amino acids. The germline CDR1 and CDR2 sequences are SGHTA and FQGTGA. V lost 1 base, J lost 5 bases, and 4 bases stayed unmatched. The CDR3 protein is CASSLIAGGETQYF. For the CDR3, the DNA is TGTGCCAGCAGCTTAATAGCGGGCGGGGAGACCCAGTACTTC.

The V gene is TRBV6-6, the J gene TRBJ1-6, with D uncertain. CDR3 length: 14 amino acids. Per the germline V gene, CDR1 is MNHNY and CDR2 is SVGAGI (reference sequence). Trimming left V 5 bases short and J 7 bases short, with 12 bases between. As DNA, the CDR3 is TGTGCCAGCAGTCATAAAGGAGCCAATTCACCCCTCCACTTT. The encoded protein is CASSHKGANSPLHF.

The rearrangement links TRBV12-5 to TRBJ1-2; D uncertain. Trimming took off 5 bases at V and 2 bases at J, with 15 bases between the two ends. The CDR3 covers 15 residues. Looked up from germline, CDR1 is LGHNT and CDR2 is FRNRAP. CDR3: CASGPPLQENYGYTF. The CDR3 DNA sequence: TGTGCTAGTGGTCCCCCGTTGCAGGAGAACTATGGCTACACCTTC. Supplemented by reference TRBV12-5 and TRBJ1-2, the full variable domain reads DARVTQTPRHKVTEMGQEVTMRCQPILGHNTVFWYRQTMMQGLELLAYFRNRAPLDDSGMPKDRFSAEMPDATLATLKIQPSEPRDSAVYFCASGPPLQENYGYTFGSGTRLTVV.

The rearrangement links TRBV12-3 or TRBV12-4 to TRBJ1-2; D is perhaps TRBD1 (6 bases). Trimming shortened V by 2 bases and J by 8 bases, and 12 bases separated the two germline ends. CDR3 length: 13 amino acids. The CDR3 DNA reads as TGTGCCAGCAGTTTAATGGCAGGGGTAGGCTACACCTTC. Amino acids: CASSLMAGVGYTF.

The genes are TRBV6-6 and TRBJ2-3; maybe TRBD1 (6 bases). CDR3 length equals 14 residues. Trimming took 6 bases from V and 5 from J, leaving 15 bases between them. The germline CDR1 and CDR2 sequences are MNHNY and SVGAGI (reference sequence). CDR3 bases: TGTGCCAGCAGCGTGGACAGTTTCGTAGATACGCAGTATTTT. Its translation is CASSVDSFVDTQYF.

This chain joins TRBV18 and TRBJ2-6; D is undetermined. V shed 8 bases and J shed 4 bases, with 6 bases lying between them. Germline-derived CDR1 and CDR2 are KGHSH and LQKENI. This CDR3 spans 12 amino acids. The CDR3 loop reads CASEIGANVLTF. The CDR3 DNA follows: TGTGCCAGCGAAATCGGGGCCAACGTCCTGACTTTC.

The rearrangement uses TRBV5-1 and TRBJ1-1, with D perhaps TRBD1 (6 bases). V lost 0 bases and J lost 0, with 9 bases in between. The CDR3 totals 15 residues. Per germline, CDR1 SGHRS and CDR2 YFSETQ. The CDR3 region is CASSLDRAMNTEAFF. CDR3 nucleotides: TGCGCCAGCAGCTTGGACAGGGCCATGAACACTGAAGCTTTCTTT. Drawing the rest from reference TRBV5-1 and TRBJ1-1, the complete variable domain is KAGVTQTPRYLIKTRGQQVTLSCSPISGHRSVSWYQQTPGQGLQFLFEYFSETQRNKGNFPGRFSGRQFSNSRSEMNVSTLELGDSALYLCASSLDRAMNTEAFFGQGTRLTVV.

The J gene is TRBJ2-1, the V gene TRBV5-1; a possible D gene is TRBD2 (6 bases). CDR1 is SGHRS and CDR2 is YFSETQ in the germline V gene. The CDR3 is 15 amino acids. Trimming took off 0 bases at V and 5 bases at J, with 12 bases between the two ends. The CDR3 DNA is TGCGCCAGCAGCTTGGAGACTAGTCGGCACAATGAGCAGTTCTTC. It encodes CASSLETSRHNEQFF.